This TCR beta chain stems from a study of beta chain features in type 1 diabetes. cDNA synthesis used the whole RNA isolate, giving expressed TCRB sequences. The method was immunoSEQ multiplex PCR; TCRdb's version includes in-frame clones alone and lacks a portion of them. The sample shows over 150,000 clones, about 9.3% of them seen only once. This CDR3 spans 13 amino acids. Trimming at V came to 1 base and at J to 6 bases, leaving 3 bases not matched to a gene. Germline lookup yields CDR1 SQVTM and CDR2 ANQGSEA. This clone was counted a few times. Its target is not known. General observations from the study: Researchers report that Type 1 diabetes patients had moderately but significantly shorter TCRB CDR3s across all four CD4+ subsets.

This clonotype was obtained from a man younger than 45 with type 1 diabetes. V gene TRBV29-1 combines with J gene TRBJ2-7; 10 bases align to TRBD2. The sequencing sample was made of central memory CD4+ T cells from blood. Written as DNA, the CDR3 is TGCAGCGTTGAAGTACGACTAGCGGGCGAGCAGTACTTC. It codes for CSVEVRLAGEQYF.